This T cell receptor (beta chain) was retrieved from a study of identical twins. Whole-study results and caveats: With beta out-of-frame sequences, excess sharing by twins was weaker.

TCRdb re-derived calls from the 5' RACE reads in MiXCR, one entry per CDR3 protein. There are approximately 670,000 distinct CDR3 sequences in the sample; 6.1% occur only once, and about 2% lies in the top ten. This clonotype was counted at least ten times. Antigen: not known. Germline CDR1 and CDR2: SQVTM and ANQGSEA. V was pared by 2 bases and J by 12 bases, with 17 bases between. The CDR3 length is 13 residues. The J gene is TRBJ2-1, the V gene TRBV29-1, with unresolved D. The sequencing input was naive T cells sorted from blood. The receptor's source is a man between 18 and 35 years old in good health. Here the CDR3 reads CSVEMSVAQRQFF. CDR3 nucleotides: TGCAGCGTTGAAATGTCGGTGGCCCAAAGGCAGTTCTTC.